This T cell receptor beta chain is from a study of cytomegalovirus exposure and HLA in healthy donors. The PCR employed 60 Vbeta primers together with 13 Jbeta primers. Profiling relied on immunoSEQ multiplex PCR, and the TCRdb table lists in-frame clones only, not all of them. The data show approximately 260,000 clones, about nine tenths seen once. The germline V and J ends were trimmed by 1 base and 4 bases, with 17 bases remaining between them. Per the germline V gene, CDR1 is MNHNS and CDR2 is SASEGT. The CDR3 is 17 amino acids. The receptor comes from a girl aged 2-10 years in good health and CMV-seronegative. The sequencing sample was made of PBMCs. J is TRBJ2-1 and V is TRBV6-1, with D perhaps matching TRBD1 (6 bases). The CDR3 sequence is CASSEDFGGAAYNEQFF. The CDR3 DNA sequence: TGTGCCAGCAGTGAAGATTTTGGGGGCGCGGCTTACAATGAGCAGTTCTTC.